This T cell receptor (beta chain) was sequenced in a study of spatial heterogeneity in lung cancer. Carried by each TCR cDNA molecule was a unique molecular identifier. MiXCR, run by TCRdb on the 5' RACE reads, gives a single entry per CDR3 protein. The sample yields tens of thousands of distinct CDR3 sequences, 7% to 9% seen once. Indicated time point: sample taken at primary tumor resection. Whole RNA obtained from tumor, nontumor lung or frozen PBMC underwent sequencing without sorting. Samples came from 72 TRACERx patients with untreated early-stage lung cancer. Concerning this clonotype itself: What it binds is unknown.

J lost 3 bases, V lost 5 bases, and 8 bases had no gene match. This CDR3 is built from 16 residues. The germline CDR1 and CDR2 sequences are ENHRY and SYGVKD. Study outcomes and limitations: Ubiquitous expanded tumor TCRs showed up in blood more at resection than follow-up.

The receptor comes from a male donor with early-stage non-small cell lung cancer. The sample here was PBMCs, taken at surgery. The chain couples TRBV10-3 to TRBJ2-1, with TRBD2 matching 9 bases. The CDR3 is CAISSSTSGLYNEQFF. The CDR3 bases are TGTGCCATCAGTTCCTCGACTAGCGGCCTCTACAATGAGCAGTTCTTC.